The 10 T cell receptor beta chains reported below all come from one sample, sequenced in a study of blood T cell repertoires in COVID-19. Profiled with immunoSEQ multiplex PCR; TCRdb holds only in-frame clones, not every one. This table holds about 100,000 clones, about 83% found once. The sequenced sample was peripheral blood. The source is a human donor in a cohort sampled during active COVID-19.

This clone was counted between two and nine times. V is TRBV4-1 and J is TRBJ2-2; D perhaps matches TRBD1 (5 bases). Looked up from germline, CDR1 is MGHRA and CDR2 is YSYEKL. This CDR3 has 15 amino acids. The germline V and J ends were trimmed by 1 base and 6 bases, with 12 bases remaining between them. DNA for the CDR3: TGCGCCAGCAGCCAAGCAGGGAATAAGGCCGGGGAGCTGTTTTTT. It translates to CASSQAGNKAGELFF.

The CDR3 here is CASSQIAGSTDTQYF. The CDR3 bases are TGTGCCAGCAGCCAAATAGCGGGCAGCACAGATACGCAGTATTTT. This sequence joins TRBV3-1 (or the pseudogene TRBV3-2) and TRBJ2-3; 7 bases match TRBD2. The germline gives CDR1 LGHDT, CDR2 YNNKEL (reference sequence). The CDR3 is 15 residues long. V lost 2 bases and J lost 0; bases outside the gene matches: 2.

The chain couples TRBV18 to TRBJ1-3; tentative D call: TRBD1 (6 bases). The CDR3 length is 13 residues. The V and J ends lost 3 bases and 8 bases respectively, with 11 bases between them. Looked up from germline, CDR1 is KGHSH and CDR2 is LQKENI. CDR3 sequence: CASSPGAEDTIYF. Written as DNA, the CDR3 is TGTGCCAGCTCACCGGGGGCGGAAGACACCATATATTTT.

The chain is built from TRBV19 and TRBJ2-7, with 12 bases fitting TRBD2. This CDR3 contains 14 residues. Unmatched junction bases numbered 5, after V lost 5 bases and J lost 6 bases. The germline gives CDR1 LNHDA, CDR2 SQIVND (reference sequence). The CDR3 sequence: CASSAGLAGSEQYF. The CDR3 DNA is TGTGCCAGTAGTGCCGGACTAGCGGGAAGCGAGCAGTACTTC.

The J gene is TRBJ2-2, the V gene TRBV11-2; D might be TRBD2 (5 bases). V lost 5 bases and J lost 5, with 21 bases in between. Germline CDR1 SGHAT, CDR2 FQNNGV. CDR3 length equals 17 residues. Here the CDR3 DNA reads TGTGCCAGCAGCCGAGCGATGGCCCCCCGGGGAACCGGGGAGCTGTTTTTT. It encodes CASSRAMAPRGTGELFF.

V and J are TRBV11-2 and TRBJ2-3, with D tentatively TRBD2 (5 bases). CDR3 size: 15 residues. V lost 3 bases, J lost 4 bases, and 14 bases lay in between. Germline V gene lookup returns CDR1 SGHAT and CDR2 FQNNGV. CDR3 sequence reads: CASSFRGSEPDTQYF. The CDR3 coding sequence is TGTGCCAGCAGCTTTAGAGGGAGTGAGCCAGATACGCAGTATTTT.

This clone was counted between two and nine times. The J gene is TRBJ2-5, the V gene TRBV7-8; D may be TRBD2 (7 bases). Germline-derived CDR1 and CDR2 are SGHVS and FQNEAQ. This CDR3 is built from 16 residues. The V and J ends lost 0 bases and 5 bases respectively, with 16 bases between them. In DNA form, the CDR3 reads TGTGCCAGCAGCTTAGCGGGGCGGGGGCATGGCGAGACCCAGTACTTC. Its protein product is CASSLAGRGHGETQYF.

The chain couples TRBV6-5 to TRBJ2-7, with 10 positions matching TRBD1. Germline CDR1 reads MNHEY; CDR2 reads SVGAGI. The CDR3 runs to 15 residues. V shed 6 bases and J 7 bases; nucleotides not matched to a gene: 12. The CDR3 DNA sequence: TGTGCCAGCAGGGATCCCCTAGACAGGGGGCGAGAGCAGTACTTC. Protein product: CASRDPLDRGREQYF.

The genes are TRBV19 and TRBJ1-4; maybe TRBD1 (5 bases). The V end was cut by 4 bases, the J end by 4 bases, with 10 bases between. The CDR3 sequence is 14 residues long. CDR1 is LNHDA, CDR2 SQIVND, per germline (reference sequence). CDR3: CASSNGGFNEKLFF. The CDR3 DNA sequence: TGTGCCAGTAGTAACGGGGGATTTAATGAAAAACTGTTTTTT.

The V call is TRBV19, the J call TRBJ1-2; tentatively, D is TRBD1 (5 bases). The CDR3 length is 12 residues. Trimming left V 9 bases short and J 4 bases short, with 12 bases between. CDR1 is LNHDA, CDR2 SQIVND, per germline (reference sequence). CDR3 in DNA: TGTGCCAGCCGGGACTGGCCCTATGGCTACACCTTC. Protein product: CASRDWPYGYTF.